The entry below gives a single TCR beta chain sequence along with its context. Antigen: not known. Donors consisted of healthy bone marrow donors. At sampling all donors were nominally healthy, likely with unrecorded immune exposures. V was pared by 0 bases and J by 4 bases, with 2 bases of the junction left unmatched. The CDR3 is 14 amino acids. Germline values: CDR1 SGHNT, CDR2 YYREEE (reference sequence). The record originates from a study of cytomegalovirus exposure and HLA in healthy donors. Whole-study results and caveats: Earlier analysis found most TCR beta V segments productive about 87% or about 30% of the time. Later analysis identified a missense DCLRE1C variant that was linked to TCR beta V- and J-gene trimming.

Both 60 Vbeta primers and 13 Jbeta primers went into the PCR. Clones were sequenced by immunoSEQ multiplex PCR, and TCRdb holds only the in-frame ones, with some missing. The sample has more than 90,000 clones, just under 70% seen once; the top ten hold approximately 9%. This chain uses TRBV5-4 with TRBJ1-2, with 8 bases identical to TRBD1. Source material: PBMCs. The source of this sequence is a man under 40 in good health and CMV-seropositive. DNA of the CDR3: TGTGCCAGCAGCTTGGACAGGGGGGGCTATGGCTACACCTTC. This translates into CASSLDRGGYGYTF.